Shown below are 5 T cell receptor beta chains from a single sample sequenced in a study of blood T cell repertoires in COVID-19. Only in-frame clones appear in the TCRdb table, and some are missing; sequencing was by immunoSEQ multiplex PCR. The profile shows just over 60,000 clones, approximately 79% of them singletons. Sample: peripheral blood. These TCRs come from a woman older than 75 with active or convalescent COVID-19.

The rearrangement uses TRBV5-1 and TRBJ1-2; 7 bases are shared with TRBD1. The CDR3 covers 14 residues. Germline CDR1 reads SGHRS; CDR2 reads YFSETQ. V shed 4 bases, J shed 5 bases, and the junction held 8 bases outside the gene matches. CDR3 bases: TGCGCCAGCAGCCTGACAGGGATTGAGTATGGCTACACCTTC. This codes for CASSLTGIEYGYTF.

The V and J genes are TRBV5-8 and TRBJ1-2, with D tentatively TRBD1 (6 bases). From germline, CDR1 is SGHTS and CDR2 YDEGEE. The V gene lost 2 bases and the J gene lost 8 bases, with 16 bases spanning the gap. CDR3 length: 14 residues. Written as DNA, the CDR3 is TGTGCCAGCAGCTTCAGGCAGGGGCCGCGGGGCTACACCTTC. Encoded protein: CASSFRQGPRGYTF.

The chain links TRBV20-1 to TRBJ1-2, with D unresolved. Germline CDR1 is DFQATT and CDR2 is SNEGSKA (reference sequence). This CDR3 is 12 amino acids long. The V end lost 3 bases, the J end lost 2 bases, and 7 bases lay between the germline ends. The CDR3 here is CSASSGNYGYTF. The CDR3 coding sequence is TGCAGTGCTAGTTCGGGGAACTATGGCTACACCTTC.

The CDR3 here is CASSQDADTEQFF. In nucleotides, the CDR3 is TGTGCCAGCAGCCAAGATGCGGATACTGAGCAGTTCTTC. The genes are TRBV3-1 (or the pseudogene TRBV3-2) and TRBJ2-1; D unclear. In germline, CDR1 is LGHDT, CDR2 YNNKEL (reference sequence). This CDR3 region has 13 residues. The V end lost 0 bases, the J end lost 9 bases, and 9 bases lay between the germline ends.

The chain couples TRBV7-2 to TRBJ2-1, with 8 bases that match TRBD2. After removal of 5 bases from V and 3 bases from J, the junction contained 9 bases not matched to a gene. CDR1 is SGHTA, CDR2 FQGNSA, per germline. The CDR3 is 16 residues long. The CDR3 DNA reads as TGTGCCAGCAGCCCTTTAGCGGGGCACATCTACAATGAGCAGTTCTTC. Encoded protein: CASSPLAGHIYNEQFF.